The 2 T cell receptor beta chains below were found in one sample sequenced in a study of shared clonotypes between healthy human individuals. Produced via immunoSEQ multiplex PCR; TCRdb's table is partial and in-frame only. The sample contains some 1,100,000 clones, 70% to 80% of which appear only once. The sequenced sample was memory CD4+ T cells from PBMCs. Sample subset: CD45RA-negative fraction. These receptor sequences come from a man aged 18-30 years in good health. Some clones in this sample may be carry-over from other donors' samples.

The chain combines TRBV19 with TRBJ2-1; a possible D gene is TRBD2 (5 bases). The CDR3 runs to 13 residues. CDR1 and CDR2 from the germline V gene are LNHDA and SQIVND (reference sequence). The V and J ends lost 7 bases and 9 bases respectively, with 16 bases between them. The CDR3 nucleotides read TGTGCCAGTACAGGCCAGCGGCGTGGTGAGCAGTTCTTC. It yields the protein CASTGQRRGEQFF.

The rearrangement links TRBV4-1 to TRBJ2-5; 7 bases agree with TRBD2. Trimming removed 4 bases from V and 2 bases from J; junction bases left unmatched: 13. The CDR3 consists of 17 residues. Germline assignment: CDR1 MGHRA and CDR2 YSYEKL. This chain's CDR3 is CASSRSVQRGLQETQYF. The CDR3, as DNA: TGCGCCAGCAGCCGGAGCGTCCAGCGGGGACTTCAAGAGACCCAGTACTTC.